This T cell receptor (beta chain) was sequenced in a study of blood T cell repertoires in COVID-19. Overall study: Acute and convalescent COVID-19 samples came from the United States, Italy and Spain. Sample material is recorded as cDNA or gDNA derived from T cells, B-cell-depleted T cells, or PBMCs.

Trimming removed 4 bases at V and 6 bases at J, with 10 bases between. Germline-derived CDR1 and CDR2 are ENHRY and SYGVKD. The CDR3 has 13 amino acids. Per the study methods: Amplification with reference gene primers provided the estimates of nucleated cell counts. Clones were sequenced by immunoSEQ multiplex PCR, and TCRdb holds only the in-frame ones, with some missing. V, J and clone size are taken as reported in that table, and D and trimming were inferred from the DNA itself. The sample holds roughly 180,000 clones, 79% seen once. The V call is TRBV10-3, the J call TRBJ2-1; the D gene is possibly TRBD2 (6 bases). Source material: peripheral blood. The TCR originated in a man aged 60-69 years with active or convalescent COVID-19. For the CDR3, the DNA is TGTGCCATCAGTGGATCGCGGGGCAATGAGCAGTTCTTC. Translating it yields CAISGSRGNEQFF.